The T cell receptor (beta chain) under discussion was sequenced for a study of glioma-infiltrating T cells after dendritic cell vaccination. The assay was immunoSEQ multiplex PCR, and TCRdb's table has in-frame clones only and misses some. The sample lists about 10,000 clones; about four fifths were seen once. Time point meaning: after dendritic cell vaccination, including at tumor progression/relapse. Germline V gene data show CDR1 as SGHRS and CDR2 as YFSETQ. The V end was cut by 0 bases, the J end by 6 bases, with 10 bases between. The CDR3 contains 14 residues. The sequencing used blood, collected after dendritic cell vaccination. This sequence joins TRBV5-1 and TRBJ2-4; D is unclear. The receptor comes from a human donor with glioblastoma. In nucleotides, the CDR3 is TGCGCCAGCAGCTTGGGTGTTAGTGGAAACATTCAGTACTTC. This gives the protein CASSLGVSGNIQYF.